One and the same sample provided the 10 T cell receptor beta chains below, sequenced in a study of T cell responses to AZD1222 COVID-19 vaccine. The repertoire was sequenced with immunoSEQ multiplex PCR; TCRdb's copy has only in-frame clones and lacks some. The sample has about 140,000 clones, approximately 90% seen once. The sample was peripheral blood, taken 28 days after the second AZD1222 dose. Source of these receptors: an adult who received the AZD1222 COVID-19 vaccine.

The chain joins TRBV18 to TRBJ1-3; D is perhaps TRBD1 (6 bases). The CDR3 is 14 amino acids. V lost 0 bases and J 8 bases, leaving 11 bases between the germline ends. Germline V lookup: CDR1 KGHSH, CDR2 LQKENI. The CDR3 reads CASSPPARGYTIYF. DNA of the CDR3: TGTGCCAGCTCACCACCGGCCAGGGGTTACACCATATATTTT. The full variable domain, its missing parts supplied by reference TRBV18 and TRBJ1-3, is NAGVMQNPRHLVRRRGQEARLRCSPMKGHSHVYWYRQLPEEGLKFMVYLQKENIIDESGMPKERFSAEFPKEGPSILRIQQVVRGDSAAYFCASSPPARGYTIYFGEGSWLTVV.

This chain uses TRBV15 with TRBJ1-5, with D maybe TRBD1 (5 bases). V shed 0 bases and J shed 1 base, with 13 bases lying between them. Germline assignment: CDR1 LNHNV and CDR2 YYDKDF (reference sequence). There are 17 residues in the CDR3. The DNA of the CDR3 is TGTGCCACCAGCAGAGATCCCGCGGGGGGGAGCAATCAGCCCCAGCATTTT. It codes for CATSRDPAGGSNQPQHF.

This sequence joins TRBV4-3 and TRBJ2-7; possibly TRBD2 for D (5 bases). CDR3 length equals 14 residues. Germline assignment: CDR1 LGHNA and CDR2 YSLEER. V lost 0 bases and J 4 bases, leaving 10 bases between the germline ends. The CDR3 protein is CASSQESRGYEQYF. The CDR3 DNA follows: TGCGCCAGCAGCCAAGAATCCCGGGGTTACGAGCAGTACTTC.

The rearrangement uses TRBV19 and TRBJ2-3; 9 bases are shared with TRBD1. The V gene end was trimmed by 6 bases and the J gene end by 3 bases; junction bases not matched to a gene: 7. The CDR3 loop spans 15 amino acids. CDR1 LNHDA and CDR2 SQIVND come from the germline V gene (reference sequence). CDR3: CASSPGTGRTDTQYF. For the CDR3, the DNA is TGTGCCAGTAGCCCCGGGACAGGGAGGACAGATACGCAGTATTTT. The whole variable domain, filled in from reference TRBV19 and TRBJ2-3, reads DGGITQSPKYLFRKEGQNVTLSCEQNLNHDAMYWYRQDPGQGLRLIYYSQIVNDFQKGDIAEGYSVSREKKESFPLTVTSAQKNPTAFYLCASSPGTGRTDTQYFGPGTRLTVL.

This clone was picked up one time. This sequence joins TRBV5-4 and TRBJ1-1, with 8 bases that match TRBD1. CDR1 is SGHNT and CDR2 is YYREEE in the germline V gene (reference sequence). After removal of 4 bases from V and 1 base from J, the junction contained 9 bases not matched to a gene. There are 16 residues in the CDR3. CDR3 loop: CASSRGQVNPNTEAFF. The CDR3 DNA is TGTGCCAGCAGCAGGGGACAGGTTAACCCGAACACTGAAGCTTTCTTT.

The chain carries TRBV24-1 and TRBJ2-1, with TRBD1 matching 8 bases. The ends lost 4 bases at V and 7 bases at J; junction bases unmatched: 5. Germline V gene sequence: CDR1 KGHDR, CDR2 SFDVKD. The CDR3 covers 14 residues. The CDR3, as DNA: TGTGCCACCAGTGAGATCGACAGGGGAAATGAGCAGTTCTTC. The encoded protein is CATSEIDRGNEQFF.

The rearrangement links TRBV19 to TRBJ1-1, with 12 bases that match TRBD1. Germline V gene data show CDR1 as LNHDA and CDR2 as SQIVND (reference sequence). The CDR3 runs 17 residues. V shed 4 bases, J shed 3 bases, and the junction held 9 bases outside the gene matches. CDR3: CASSRGTGGKGDTEAFF. The CDR3 nucleotides are TGTGCCAGTAGTAGAGGGACAGGGGGCAAGGGGGACACTGAAGCTTTCTTT.

The chain recombines TRBV7-2 with TRBJ2-1; the match to TRBD2 covers 13 bases. CDR1 and CDR2 from the germline V gene are SGHTA and FQGNSA. The CDR3 loop spans 17 amino acids. V shed 5 bases and J 2 bases; nucleotides not matched to a gene: 6. The DNA for the CDR3 is TGTGCCAGCAGCCCAGAACTAGCGGGAGGGCCCTACAATGAGCAGTTCTTC. Translated, it gives CASSPELAGGPYNEQFF.

V and J are TRBV23-1 and TRBJ2-4; 8 positions match TRBD2. TRBV23-1 is an ORF; its function is uncertain. The CDR3 sequence is 14 residues long. Trimming took 11 bases from V and 1 from J; bases not matched to a gene: 7. DNA of the CDR3: TGCGCCGATCGGGGGGGTTGGGCCAAAAACATTCAGTACTTC. Its translation is CADRGGWAKNIQYF.

The chain couples TRBV27 to TRBJ2-7, with TRBD2 identical over 12 bases. There are 20 residues in the CDR3. V shed 7 bases, J shed 9 bases, and the junction held 28 bases outside the gene matches. Germline CDR1 is MNHEY and CDR2 is SMNVEV (reference sequence). CDR3 sequence (DNA): TGTGCCAGCAAAGCCCATCTTTGGACTAGCGGGGATCGCGCGTGGGTGGGGCAGTACTTC. Its translation: CASKAHLWTSGDRAWVGQYF.